A single sample is the source of the 9 T cell receptor beta chains below, sequenced in a study of shared clonotypes between healthy human individuals. Generated by immunoSEQ multiplex PCR, the TCRdb table keeps only in-frame clones and is missing some. The table lists approximately 2.5 million clones, more than 85% of them singletons. Sequenced: naive CD4+ T cells from PBMCs. Subset defined: CD45RA+ positively selected. The receptors here all came from a young man in good health. Some clones in this sample may be carry-over from other donors' samples.

The V gene is TRBV10-3, the J gene TRBJ1-2; 9 bases agree with TRBD1. The CDR3 has 13 amino acids. Trimming removed 4 bases from V and 8 bases from J; junction bases left unmatched: 5. The germline gives CDR1 ENHRY, CDR2 SYGVKD. CDR3 sequence reads: CAISVQGAGGYTF. The CDR3 region has the DNA TGTGCCATCAGTGTACAGGGGGCTGGGGGCTACACCTTC.

The chain combines TRBV4-2 with TRBJ2-3; D unclear. The V end was cut by 0 bases, the J end by 5 bases, with 6 bases between. The CDR3 runs to 13 residues. Germline V gene lookup returns CDR1 LGHNA and CDR2 YNFKEQ. CDR3 sequence reads: CASSQDLKDTQYF. DNA of the CDR3: TGTGCCAGCAGCCAAGATCTGAAAGATACGCAGTATTTT.

The V gene is TRBV28, the J gene TRBJ2-4, with a tentative D call TRBD2 (5 bases). Germline V CDR1 and CDR2: MDHEN, SYDVKM. Between the trimmed V and J ends, which lost 3 bases and 7 bases, there was a span of 16 bases. The CDR3 spans 15 residues. The CDR3 here is CASSFLASGWNIQYF. CDR3 nucleotides: TGTGCCAGCAGTTTTCTAGCATCGGGATGGAACATTCAGTACTTC.

The CDR3 sequence: CASSFSSYEQYF. CDR3 in DNA: TGTGCCAGCAGCTTTAGCTCCTACGAGCAGTACTTC. The rearrangement uses TRBV7-3 and TRBJ2-7; D uncertain. V lost 3 bases and J lost 0, with 3 bases in between. The CDR3 totals 12 residues. Germline CDR1 SGHTA, CDR2 FQGTGA.

On this clone: Other DNA sequences in this sample translate to the same CDR3. The rearrangement joins TRBV18 to TRBJ2-7; TRBD1 matches at 8 bases. This CDR3 region has 14 residues. Germline V CDR1 and CDR2: KGHSH, LQKENI. V shed 3 bases and J 6 bases; nucleotides not matched to a gene: 7. This CDR3 is CASSPGQGAVEQYF. CDR3 sequence (DNA): TGTGCCAGCTCACCCGGGCAGGGGGCTGTCGAGCAGTACTTC.

The chain's CDR3 is CASSLGLMNTEAFF. In nucleotides, the CDR3 is TGTGCCAGCAGCTTAGGTTTGATGAACACTGAAGCTTTCTTT. The rearrangement uses TRBV7-2 and TRBJ1-1; D is unclear. Germline V gene lookup returns CDR1 SGHTA and CDR2 FQGNSA. The CDR3 has 14 residues. The germline V and J ends were trimmed by 1 base and 0 bases, with 6 bases remaining between them.

The chain combines TRBV14 with TRBJ2-1; weak D call: TRBD2 (6 bases). V was trimmed by 4 bases and J by 11 bases, leaving 21 bases between them. This CDR3 has 15 residues. CDR1 is SGHDN and CDR2 is FVKESK in the germline V gene. DNA of the CDR3: TGTGCCAGCAGCCCCTCTCTTAATGGGGGAGGAAAGCAGTTCTTC. The encoded protein is CASSPSLNGGGKQFF.

V and J are TRBV11-2 and TRBJ2-1; 11 nucleotides align to TRBD2. Germline loops: CDR1 SGHAT, CDR2 FQNNGV. The CDR3 covers 15 residues. With 7 bases clipped from V and 4 bases from J, the junction kept 6 bases outside the gene matches. This chain's CDR3 is CASNPTSGMYNEQFF. Here the CDR3 DNA reads TGTGCCAGCAACCCGACTAGCGGGATGTACAATGAGCAGTTCTTC.

The J gene is TRBJ2-1, the V gene TRBV7-9; no reliable D call. The CDR3 has 16 residues. V dropped 4 bases and J dropped 8 bases, with 21 bases sitting between them. Germline V gene sequence: CDR1 SEHNR, CDR2 FQNEAQ (reference sequence). This CDR3 is CASSSPSRRPSHEQFF. The CDR3 DNA follows: TGTGCCAGCAGCTCCCCCAGTCGGCGCCCCTCCCATGAGCAGTTCTTC.